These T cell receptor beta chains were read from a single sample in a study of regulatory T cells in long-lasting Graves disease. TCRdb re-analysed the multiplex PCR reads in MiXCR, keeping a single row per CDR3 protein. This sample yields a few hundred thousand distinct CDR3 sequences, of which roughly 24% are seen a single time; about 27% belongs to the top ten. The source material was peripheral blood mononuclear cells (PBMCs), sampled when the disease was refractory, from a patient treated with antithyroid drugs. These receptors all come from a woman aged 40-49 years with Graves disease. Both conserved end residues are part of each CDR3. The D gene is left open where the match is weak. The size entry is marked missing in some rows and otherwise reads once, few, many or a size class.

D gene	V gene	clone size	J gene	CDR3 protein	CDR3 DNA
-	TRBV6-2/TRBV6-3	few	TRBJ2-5	CASSEGSGVYQETQYF	TGTGCCAGCAGTGAAGGATCGGGTGTGTACCAAGAGACCCAGTACTTC
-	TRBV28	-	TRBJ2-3	CASSFLLRGRTDTQYF	TGTGCCAGCAGTTTCTTATTACGGGGGCGCACAGATACGCAGTATTTT
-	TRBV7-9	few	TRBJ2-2	CASRTQGMIGELFF	TGTGCCAGCAGAACGCAGGGGATGATCGGGGAGCTGTTTTTT
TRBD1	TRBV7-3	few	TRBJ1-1	CASSLGRQGKNTEAFF	TGTGCCAGCAGCCTAGGTCGACAGGGGAAGAACACTGAAGCTTTCTTT
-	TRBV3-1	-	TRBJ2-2	CASSQPRFRGVSGELFF	TGTGCCAGCAGCCAACCCCGGTTTCGTGGGGTGAGCGGGGAGCTGTTTTTT
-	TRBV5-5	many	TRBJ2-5	CASSLVPQETQYF	TGTGCCAGCAGCTTGGTCCCCCAAGAGACCCAGTACTTC
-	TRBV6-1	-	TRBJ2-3	CAGKRISTDTQYF	TGTGCCGGCAAGCGGATAAGCACAGATACGCAGTATTTT
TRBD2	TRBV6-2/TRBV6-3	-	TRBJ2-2	CASSLSGGSTSTGELFF	TGTGCCAGCAGTCTCTCCGGCGGGAGTACCTCCACCGGGGAGCTGTTTTTT
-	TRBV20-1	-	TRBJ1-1	CSARDPGTSTGAFF	TGCAGTGCTAGAGACCCGGGGACTTCAACAGGAGCTTTCTTT
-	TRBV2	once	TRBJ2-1	CAGRRDSAANEQFF	TGTGCCGGTCGCCGGGACTCGGCCGCCAATGAGCAGTTCTTC
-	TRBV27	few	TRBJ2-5	CASSFYQGPRETQYF	TGTGCCAGCAGTTTCTATCAGGGGCCACGAGAGACCCAGTACTTC
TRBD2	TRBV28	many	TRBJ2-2	CASSPSPGTSGNTGELFF	TGTGCCAGCAGTCCCTCACCCGGGACTAGCGGGAACACCGGGGAGCTGTTTTTT
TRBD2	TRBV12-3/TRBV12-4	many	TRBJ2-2	CASSKTSGNTGELFF	TGTGCCAGCAGTAAGACTAGCGGGAACACCGGGGAGCTGTTTTTT
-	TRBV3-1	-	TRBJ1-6	CASSQDLGVNSPLHF	TGTGCCAGCAGCCAAGATCTAGGGGTGAATTCACCCCTCCACTTT
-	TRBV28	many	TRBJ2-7	CASTRTYEQYF	TGTGCCAGCACTAGAACCTACGAGCAGTACTTC
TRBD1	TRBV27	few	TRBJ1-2	CASSSPGTGNGYTF	TGTGCCAGCAGTTCTCCCGGGACAGGCAATGGCTACACCTTC
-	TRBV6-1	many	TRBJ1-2	CASSPPGPNYGYTF	TGTGCCAGCAGTCCGCCGGGACCGAACTATGGCTACACCTTC
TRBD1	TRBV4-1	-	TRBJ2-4	CASSVRDRGRENIQYF	TGCGCCAGCAGCGTCCGGGACAGGGGTAGGGAAAACATTCAGTACTTC
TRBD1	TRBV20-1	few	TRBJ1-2	CSARIDREIYGYTF	TGCAGTGCTAGAATCGACAGGGAAATCTATGGCTACACCTTC
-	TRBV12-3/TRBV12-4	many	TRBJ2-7	CASSQTQEQYF	TGTGCCAGCAGTCAAACCCAAGAGCAGTACTTC
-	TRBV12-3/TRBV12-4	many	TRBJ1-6	CASSPGKSPLHF	TGTGCCAGCAGTCCAGGGAAGTCACCCCTCCACTTT
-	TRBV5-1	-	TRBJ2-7	CASSLEGIPYEQYF	TGCGCCAGCAGCTTGGAAGGGATCCCCTACGAGCAGTACTTC
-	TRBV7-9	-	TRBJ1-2	CASSLMGARGYTF	TGTGCCAGCAGCTTAATGGGGGCGCGAGGCTACACCTTC
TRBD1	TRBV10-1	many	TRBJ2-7	CASSHGQGLDEQYF	TGCGCCAGCAGCCATGGACAGGGGTTGGACGAGCAGTACTTC
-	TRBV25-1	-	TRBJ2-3	CASGTMGTDTQYF	TGTGCCAGCGGAACCATGGGGACAGATACGCAGTATTTT
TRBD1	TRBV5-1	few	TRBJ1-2	CASSRQGTNGYTF	TGCGCCAGCAGCCGACAGGGGACGAATGGCTACACCTTC
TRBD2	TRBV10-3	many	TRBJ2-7	CATLRDPGGEQYF	TGTGCCACCCTCCGCGATCCGGGAGGGGAGCAGTACTTC
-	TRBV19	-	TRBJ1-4	CASSIEGIYGEKLFF	TGTGCCAGTAGTATAGAGGGCATTTATGGTGAAAAACTGTTTTTT
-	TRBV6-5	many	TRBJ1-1	CASSFLSGLRGMNTEAFF	TGTGCCAGCAGTTTCCTATCGGGGCTTAGGGGAATGAACACTGAAGCTTTCTTT
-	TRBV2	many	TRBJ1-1	CAPQGPPMNTEAFF	TGTGCCCCCCAGGGACCACCGATGAACACTGAAGCTTTCTTT
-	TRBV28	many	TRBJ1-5	CASSLGFYSNQPQHF	TGTGCCAGCAGTCTCGGGTTCTATAGCAATCAGCCCCAGCATTTT
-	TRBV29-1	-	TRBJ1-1	CSVDSQNTEAFF	TGCAGCGTTGACTCACAGAACACTGAAGCTTTCTTT
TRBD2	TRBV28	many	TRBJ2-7	CASSSPGTSGIGEQYF	TGTGCCAGCAGTTCACCCGGGACTAGCGGGATTGGCGAGCAGTACTTC